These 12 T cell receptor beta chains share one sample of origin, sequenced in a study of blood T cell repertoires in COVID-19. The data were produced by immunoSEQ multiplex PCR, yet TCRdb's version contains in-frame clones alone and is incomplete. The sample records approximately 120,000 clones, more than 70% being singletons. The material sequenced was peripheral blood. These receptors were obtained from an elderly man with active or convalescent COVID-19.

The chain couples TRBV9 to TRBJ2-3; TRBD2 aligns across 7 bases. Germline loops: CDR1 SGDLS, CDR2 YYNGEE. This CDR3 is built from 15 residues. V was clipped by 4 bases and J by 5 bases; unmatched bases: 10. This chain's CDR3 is CASSPHPGGLDTQYF. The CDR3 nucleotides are TGTGCCAGCAGCCCTCACCCCGGGGGGTTAGATACGCAGTATTTT.

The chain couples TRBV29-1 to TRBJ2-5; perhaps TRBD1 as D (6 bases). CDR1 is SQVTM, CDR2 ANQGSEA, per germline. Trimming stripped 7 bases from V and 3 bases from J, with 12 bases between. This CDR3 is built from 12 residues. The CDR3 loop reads CSAGQSKETQYF. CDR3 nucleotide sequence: TGCAGCGCCGGACAGAGTAAAGAGACCCAGTACTTC.

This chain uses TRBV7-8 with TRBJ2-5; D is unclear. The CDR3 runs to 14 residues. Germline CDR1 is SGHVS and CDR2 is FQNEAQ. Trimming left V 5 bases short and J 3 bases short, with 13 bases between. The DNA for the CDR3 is TGTGCCAGCAGCCCACCCCACATGGAAGAGACCCAGTACTTC. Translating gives CASSPPHMEETQYF.

The CDR3 loop is CASQTGTGGGGYTF. As DNA, the CDR3 is TGTGCCAGCCAGACCGGGACAGGGGGGGGCGGCTACACCTTC. V is TRBV27 and J is TRBJ1-2; TRBD1 agrees at 11 bases. The CDR3 length is 14 residues. J gave up 8 bases and V 8 bases, and 10 bases lay outside the gene matches. Germline CDR1 and CDR2: MNHEY and SMNVEV (reference sequence).

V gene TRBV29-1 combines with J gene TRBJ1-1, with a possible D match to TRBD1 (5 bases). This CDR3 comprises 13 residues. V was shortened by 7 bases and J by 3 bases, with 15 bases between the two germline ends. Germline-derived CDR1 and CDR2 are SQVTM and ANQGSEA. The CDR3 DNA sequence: TGCAGCGCTCTGCGGGGGGGTGACACTGAAGCTTTCTTT. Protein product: CSALRGGDTEAFF.

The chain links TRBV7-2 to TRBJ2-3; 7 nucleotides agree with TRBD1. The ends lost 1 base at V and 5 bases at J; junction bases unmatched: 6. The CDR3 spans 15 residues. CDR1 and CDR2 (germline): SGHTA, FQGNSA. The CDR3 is CASSLVGGAKDTQYF. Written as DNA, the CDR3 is TGTGCCAGCAGCTTAGTAGGGGGCGCGAAAGATACGCAGTATTTT. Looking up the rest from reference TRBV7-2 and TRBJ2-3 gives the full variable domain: GAGVSQSPSNKVTEKGKDVELRCDPISGHTALYWYRQSLGQGLEFLIYFQGNSAPDKSGLPSDRFSAERTGGSVSTLTIQRTQQEDSAVYLCASSLVGGAKDTQYFGPGTRLTVL.

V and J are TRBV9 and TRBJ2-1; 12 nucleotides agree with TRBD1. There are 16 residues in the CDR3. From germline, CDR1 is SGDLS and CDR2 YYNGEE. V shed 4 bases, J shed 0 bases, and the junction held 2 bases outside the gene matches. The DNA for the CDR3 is TGTGCCAGCAGCCCGGGACAGGGGGCCTCCTACAATGAGCAGTTCTTC. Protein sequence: CASSPGQGASYNEQFF.

DNA for the CDR3: TGTGCCAGCAGTCACACAAGGCAGTATTTT. This sequence encodes CASSHTRQYF. This sequence joins TRBV6-2 or TRBV6-3 and TRBJ2-3; D unresolved. Germline V gene data show CDR1 as MNHEY and CDR2 as SVGEGT. The CDR3 runs to 10 residues. V shed 5 bases and J shed 11 bases, with 8 bases lying between them.

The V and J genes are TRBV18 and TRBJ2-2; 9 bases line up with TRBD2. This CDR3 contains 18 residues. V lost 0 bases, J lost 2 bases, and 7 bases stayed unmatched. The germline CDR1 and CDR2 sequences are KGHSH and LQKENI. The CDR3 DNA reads TGTGCCAGCTCACCACCAGGAGCGGGGGGCCTCAACACCGGGGAGCTGTTTTTT. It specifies CASSPPGAGGLNTGELFF.

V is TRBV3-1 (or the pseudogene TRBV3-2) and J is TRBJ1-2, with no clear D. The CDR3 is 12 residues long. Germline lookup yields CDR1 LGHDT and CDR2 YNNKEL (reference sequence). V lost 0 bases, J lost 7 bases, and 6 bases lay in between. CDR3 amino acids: CASSQDRIGYTF. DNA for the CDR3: TGTGCCAGCAGCCAAGACAGGATTGGCTACACCTTC.

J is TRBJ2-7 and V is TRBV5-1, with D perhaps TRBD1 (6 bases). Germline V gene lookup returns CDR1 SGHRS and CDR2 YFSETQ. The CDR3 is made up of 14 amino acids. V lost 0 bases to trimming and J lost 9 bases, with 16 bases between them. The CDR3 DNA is TGCGCCAGCAGCTTGGACCCAGGGGAGAGTGTGCAGTACTTC. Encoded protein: CASSLDPGESVQYF.

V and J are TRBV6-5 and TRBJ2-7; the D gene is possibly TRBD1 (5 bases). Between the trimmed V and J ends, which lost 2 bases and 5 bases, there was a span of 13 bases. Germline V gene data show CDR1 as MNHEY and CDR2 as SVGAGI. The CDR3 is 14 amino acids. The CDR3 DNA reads TGTGCCAGCAGTTACGACAGATCTAACCACGAGCAGTACTTC. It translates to CASSYDRSNHEQYF.